Listed here are 26 T cell receptor beta chains from one sample, sequenced in a study of blood T cell repertoires in COVID-19. Profiled with immunoSEQ multiplex PCR; TCRdb holds only in-frame clones, not every one. Among 390,000 or so clones listed, roughly 90% were seen once. The sequencing sample was made of peripheral blood. Source of these receptors: a young woman with COVID-19, enrolled during active disease.

A few counts support this clone. The chain uses TRBV6-5 and TRBJ2-2, with D unclear. Trimming shortened V by 8 bases and J by 7 bases, and 8 bases separated the two germline ends. The CDR3 runs to 11 residues. The germline V gene encodes CDR1 MNHEY and CDR2 SVGAGI. The DNA of the CDR3 is TGTGCCAGCGAGTCATTCGGGGAGCTGTTTTTT. Translated, it gives CASESFGELFF.

The chain carries TRBV24-1 and TRBJ2-1; TRBD2 matches 9 bases. The CDR3 sequence is 18 residues long. After removal of 7 bases from V and 4 bases from J, the junction contained 16 bases not matched to a gene. The germline gives CDR1 KGHDR, CDR2 SFDVKD. This CDR3 reads CATSSTLAGVLPYNEQFF. The DNA of the CDR3 is TGTGCCACCAGCTCAACTTTAGCGGGAGTCCTTCCTTACAATGAGCAGTTCTTC.

J is TRBJ2-2 and V is TRBV5-1, with TRBD2 as a possible D gene (6 bases). Trimming left V 4 bases short and J 2 bases short, with 15 bases between. CDR3 size: 16 residues. CDR1 is SGHRS, CDR2 YFSETQ, per germline. CDR3 protein: CASSPGTAINTGELFF. CDR3 in DNA: TGCGCCAGCAGCCCCGGGACTGCCATTAACACCGGGGAGCTGTTTTTT.

V gene TRBV5-6 combines with J gene TRBJ2-1, with 10 bases fitting TRBD2. This CDR3 comprises 15 residues. The ends lost 5 bases at V and 2 bases at J; junction bases unmatched: 4. Per the germline V gene, CDR1 is SGHDT and CDR2 is YYEEEE. As DNA, the CDR3 is TGTGCCAGCAGTCGGACTAGCGGAACCTACAATGAGCAGTTCTTC. Protein sequence: CASSRTSGTYNEQFF.

This clone was recorded only once. The rearrangement joins TRBV23-1 to TRBJ1-2, with no clear D. TRBV23-1 is labeled an ORF, and its function is uncertain. The CDR3 sequence is 15 residues long. Between the trimmed V and J ends, which lost 4 bases and 2 bases, there was a span of 14 bases. The CDR3 sequence is CASSPRPPQNYGYTF. The CDR3 DNA sequence: TGCGCCAGCAGTCCGCGGCCTCCGCAGAACTATGGCTACACCTTC.

This clone was detected a few times. V usage is TRBV6-6 and J usage is TRBJ2-1; tentatively, D is TRBD1 (6 bases). The CDR3 length is 15 residues. Germline lookup yields CDR1 MNHNY and CDR2 SVGAGI (reference sequence). Trimming took off 8 bases at V and 5 bases at J, with 19 bases between the two ends. The CDR3 loop reads CASLVRDTPNNEQFF. Here the CDR3 DNA reads TGTGCCAGCCTGGTCAGGGACACCCCAAACAATGAGCAGTTCTTC.

The chain recombines TRBV11-2 with TRBJ2-1; 9 bases are shared with TRBD1. After removal of 4 bases from V and 7 bases from J, the junction contained 8 bases not matched to a gene. Germline loops: CDR1 SGHAT, CDR2 FQNNGV. CDR3 length: 15 residues. The CDR3 is CASSSPGQGRNEQFF. CDR3 sequence (DNA): TGTGCCAGCAGCTCTCCGGGACAGGGTAGGAATGAGCAGTTCTTC.

The chain has TRBV6-5 and TRBJ1-2; tentative D call: TRBD1 (6 bases). Germline V lookup: CDR1 MNHEY, CDR2 SVGAGI. V shed 7 bases and J shed 0 bases, with 15 bases lying between them. The CDR3 totals 15 residues. The DNA of the CDR3 is TGTGCCAGCACCCTCGGTTGGACAGCTAACTATGGCTACACCTTC. This sequence encodes CASTLGWTANYGYTF.

The rearrangement joins TRBV2 to TRBJ1-6; TRBD1 aligns across 7 bases. Per germline, CDR1 SNHLY and CDR2 FYNNEI. V shed 8 bases and J 2 bases; nucleotides not matched to a gene: 12. The CDR3 loop spans 17 amino acids. The CDR3 bases are TGTGCCAGCTCACGGGCCGGGACAGAAACCTATAATTCACCCCTCCACTTT. Its translation is CASSRAGTETYNSPLHF. The full variable domain, in which reference TRBV2 and TRBJ1-6 provide the parts outside the CDR3, is EPEVTQTPSHQVTQMGQEVILRCVPISNHLYFYWYRQILGQKVEFLVSFYNNEISEKSEIFDDQFSVERPDGSNFTLKIRSTKLEDSAMYFCASSRAGTETYNSPLHFGNGTRLTVT.

V and J are TRBV6-5 and TRBJ2-1; 10 positions match TRBD2. With V trimmed by 10 bases and J by 7 bases, 13 bases remained unmatched. Germline V gene lookup returns CDR1 MNHEY and CDR2 SVGAGI. The CDR3 has 15 residues. DNA for the CDR3: TGTGCCACTGAAAGTAGCGGGAGGAGTACTAATGAGCAGTTCTTC. Translated, it gives CATESSGRSTNEQFF.

The V and J genes are TRBV6-5 and TRBJ1-1; possibly TRBD1 for D (5 bases). Germline V lookup: CDR1 MNHEY, CDR2 SVGAGI. The CDR3 consists of 14 residues. V lost 7 bases to trimming and J lost 8 bases, with 20 bases between them. For the CDR3, the DNA is TGTGCCAGCACCCGGCGTATCGACAGTGGCGAAGCTTTCTTT. The encoded protein is CASTRRIDSGEAFF.

The V call is TRBV9, the J call TRBJ1-5; possible D gene TRBD1, 5 bases. Trimming left V 2 bases short and J 9 bases short, with 12 bases between. The CDR3 is 13 residues long. Germline CDR1 is SGDLS and CDR2 is YYNGEE. The DNA of the CDR3 is TGTGCCAGCAGCGTTGGGGGGGATTGGCCCCAGCATTTT. It encodes CASSVGGDWPQHF.

The chain has TRBV19 and TRBJ1-1; D may be TRBD1 (5 bases). Germline CDR1 and CDR2: LNHDA and SQIVND (reference sequence). The V gene lost 1 base and the J gene lost 5 bases, with 14 bases spanning the gap. This CDR3 comprises 15 residues. As DNA, the CDR3 is TGTGCCAGTAGTATAGGAAATGTGGGGGGGACTGAAGCTTTCTTT. It specifies CASSIGNVGGTEAFF.

The CDR3 nucleotides are TGTGCCAGCAGTGAAGGTCAGGGGACTGGCTACACCTTC. Residues: CASSEGQGTGYTF. This chain links TRBV6-4 with TRBJ1-2, with D perhaps matching TRBD1 (6 bases). The germline gives CDR1 MRHNA, CDR2 SNTAGT. The CDR3 has 13 amino acids. V was shortened by 3 bases and J by 7 bases, with 12 bases between the two germline ends.

The chain carries TRBV28 and TRBJ2-7; a weak D match, TRBD2 (6 bases). This CDR3 is built from 15 residues. The V and J ends lost 6 bases and 1 base respectively, with 16 bases between them. Germline V gene sequence: CDR1 MDHEN, CDR2 SYDVKM. The CDR3 loop reads CASSQLLGTSYEQYF. The CDR3 nucleotides read TGTGCCAGCAGCCAACTTCTTGGGACTTCCTACGAGCAGTACTTC.

Points on this clone: An end of the junction does not agree with germline; a read error may underlie this. Other DNA sequences within the sample encode an identical CDR3. The V gene is TRBV7-2, the J gene TRBJ2-3; 8 bases fit TRBD2. This CDR3 is built from 14 residues. Germline CDR1 and CDR2: SGHTA and FQGNSA. The CDR3 sequence: CASSLAGGTDTQYF. The CDR3 coding sequence is TGTGCCAGCAGCTTGGCGGGAGGCACGGATACGCAGTATTTT.

The sample holds a few counts of this clone. The J gene is TRBJ2-7, the V gene TRBV7-2, with 7 bases fitting TRBD2. This CDR3 is built from 17 residues. Germline assignment: CDR1 SGHTA and CDR2 FQGNSA. The V and J ends lost 1 base and 0 bases, in that order; junction bases with no gene match: 9. CDR3 loop: CASSLGGSGYYSYEQYF. CDR3 nucleotides: TGTGCCAGCAGCTTAGGTGGTAGCGGGTACTACTCCTACGAGCAGTACTTC.

The chain has TRBV4-3 and TRBJ2-2; the D gene is possibly TRBD2 (5 bases). V dropped 1 base and J dropped 5 bases, with 17 bases sitting between them. This CDR3 is 17 amino acids long. Germline V lookup: CDR1 LGHNA, CDR2 YSLEER. CDR3 sequence: CASSQVVGVYLTGELFF. The CDR3 region has the DNA TGCGCCAGCAGCCAAGTAGTGGGAGTTTATCTTACCGGGGAGCTGTTTTTT.

The sample holds one count of this clone. The chain carries TRBV11-2 and TRBJ2-1, with 8 bases fitting TRBD1. CDR3 length equals 16 residues. Germline V lookup: CDR1 SGHAT, CDR2 FQNNGV. V lost 1 base to trimming and J lost 2 bases; unmatched junction nucleotides: 4. This CDR3 reads CASSLVAGGPYNEQFF. The CDR3 DNA follows: TGTGCCAGCAGCTTAGTTGCAGGGGGCCCCTACAATGAGCAGTTCTTC.

This clone appeared a single time. The chain links TRBV4-3 to TRBJ1-1; D gene unclear. Trimming left V 0 bases short and J 6 bases short, with 17 bases between. This CDR3 region has 16 residues. The germline CDR1 and CDR2 sequences are LGHNA and YSLEER. CDR3 sequence (DNA): TGCGCCAGCAGCCAAGATTGGAAGGGTCGAGGGCCTGAAGCTTTCTTT. Its protein is CASSQDWKGRGPEAFF.

The J gene is TRBJ2-7, the V gene TRBV5-8, with TRBD2 matching 13 bases. The CDR3 has 16 residues. The ends lost 2 bases at V and 2 bases at J; junction bases unmatched: 4. Germline loops: CDR1 SGHTS, CDR2 YDEGEE. The CDR3 DNA reads TGTGCCAGCAGCTTTTCCGGGACTAGCGGGACCTACGAGCAGTACTTC. Translated, it gives CASSFSGTSGTYEQYF.

The table lists this clone with a count of one. The rearrangement joins TRBV27 to TRBJ2-7, with 9 bases matching TRBD1. V was clipped by 2 bases and J by 6 bases; unmatched bases: 5. Germline V lookup: CDR1 MNHEY, CDR2 SMNVEV (reference sequence). This CDR3 has 14 amino acids. Here the CDR3 DNA reads TGTGCCAGCAGTTTAGGGGGACAGGGTCTCGAGCAGTACTTC. It specifies CASSLGGQGLEQYF.

This clone was found once. The V and J genes are TRBV27 and TRBJ2-2; TRBD1 matches 8 bases. The CDR3 is 14 residues long. Trimming removed 5 bases from V and 6 bases from J; junction bases left unmatched: 5. The germline V gene encodes CDR1 MNHEY and CDR2 SMNVEV (reference sequence). The CDR3 sequence is CASSVTGDPGELFF. In DNA, the CDR3 is TGTGCCAGCAGTGTGACAGGGGACCCCGGGGAGCTGTTTTTT.

The gene calls are TRBV7-9 and TRBJ1-1; 11 bases line up with TRBD1. V shed 5 bases and J 10 bases; nucleotides not matched to a gene: 6. The V gene's germline CDR1 is SEHNR and CDR2 FQNEAQ (reference sequence). The CDR3 totals 13 residues. The CDR3 here is CASSGTDRGPAFF. Written as DNA, the CDR3 is TGTGCCAGCAGCGGGACGGACAGGGGGCCAGCTTTCTTT.

The chain has TRBV6-1 and TRBJ2-5; 16 nucleotides agree with TRBD2. This CDR3 is 18 amino acids long. The germline V gene encodes CDR1 MNHNS and CDR2 SASEGT. The V segment lost 0 bases and the J segment 5 bases; nucleotides outside the gene matches: 6. This CDR3 reads CASSEAGTSGGARETQYF. CDR3 DNA sequence: TGTGCCAGCAGTGAAGCAGGGACTAGCGGGGGGGCACGTGAGACCCAGTACTTC.

This clone showed up many times. The chain joins TRBV2 to TRBJ1-5; possibly TRBD1 for D (6 bases). Trimming pared 0 bases from V and 2 bases from J, leaving 29 bases between. The CDR3 has 22 amino acids. Germline V gene data show CDR1 as SNHLY and CDR2 as FYNNEI. CDR3 in DNA: TGTGCCAGCAGTGAAGCGCTTCACTTAAACACCAGGGGTGTGAGGGGCAATCAGCCCCAGCATTTT. It specifies CASSEALHLNTRGVRGNQPQHF.